This T cell receptor (beta chain) was obtained from a study of shared clonotypes between healthy human individuals. From germline, CDR1 is MNHNS and CDR2 SASEGT. The CDR3 spans 14 residues. Trimming took 6 bases from V and 0 from J, leaving 11 bases between them. This clone was counted once. The test was conducted at deep level. The assay was immunoSEQ multiplex PCR, and TCRdb's table has in-frame clones only and misses some. The sample has some 2,400,000 clones; 90% to 97% are singletons. Input material: naive CD4+ T cells sorted from blood. The subset: CD45RA+ positively selected. This chain uses TRBV6-1 with TRBJ1-1; D unresolved. The receptor's source is a man younger than 30 in good health. The CDR3 nucleotides are TGTGCCAGCAGCCTCAGAAGCATGAACACTGAAGCTTTCTTT. Translated, it gives CASSLRSMNTEAFF.